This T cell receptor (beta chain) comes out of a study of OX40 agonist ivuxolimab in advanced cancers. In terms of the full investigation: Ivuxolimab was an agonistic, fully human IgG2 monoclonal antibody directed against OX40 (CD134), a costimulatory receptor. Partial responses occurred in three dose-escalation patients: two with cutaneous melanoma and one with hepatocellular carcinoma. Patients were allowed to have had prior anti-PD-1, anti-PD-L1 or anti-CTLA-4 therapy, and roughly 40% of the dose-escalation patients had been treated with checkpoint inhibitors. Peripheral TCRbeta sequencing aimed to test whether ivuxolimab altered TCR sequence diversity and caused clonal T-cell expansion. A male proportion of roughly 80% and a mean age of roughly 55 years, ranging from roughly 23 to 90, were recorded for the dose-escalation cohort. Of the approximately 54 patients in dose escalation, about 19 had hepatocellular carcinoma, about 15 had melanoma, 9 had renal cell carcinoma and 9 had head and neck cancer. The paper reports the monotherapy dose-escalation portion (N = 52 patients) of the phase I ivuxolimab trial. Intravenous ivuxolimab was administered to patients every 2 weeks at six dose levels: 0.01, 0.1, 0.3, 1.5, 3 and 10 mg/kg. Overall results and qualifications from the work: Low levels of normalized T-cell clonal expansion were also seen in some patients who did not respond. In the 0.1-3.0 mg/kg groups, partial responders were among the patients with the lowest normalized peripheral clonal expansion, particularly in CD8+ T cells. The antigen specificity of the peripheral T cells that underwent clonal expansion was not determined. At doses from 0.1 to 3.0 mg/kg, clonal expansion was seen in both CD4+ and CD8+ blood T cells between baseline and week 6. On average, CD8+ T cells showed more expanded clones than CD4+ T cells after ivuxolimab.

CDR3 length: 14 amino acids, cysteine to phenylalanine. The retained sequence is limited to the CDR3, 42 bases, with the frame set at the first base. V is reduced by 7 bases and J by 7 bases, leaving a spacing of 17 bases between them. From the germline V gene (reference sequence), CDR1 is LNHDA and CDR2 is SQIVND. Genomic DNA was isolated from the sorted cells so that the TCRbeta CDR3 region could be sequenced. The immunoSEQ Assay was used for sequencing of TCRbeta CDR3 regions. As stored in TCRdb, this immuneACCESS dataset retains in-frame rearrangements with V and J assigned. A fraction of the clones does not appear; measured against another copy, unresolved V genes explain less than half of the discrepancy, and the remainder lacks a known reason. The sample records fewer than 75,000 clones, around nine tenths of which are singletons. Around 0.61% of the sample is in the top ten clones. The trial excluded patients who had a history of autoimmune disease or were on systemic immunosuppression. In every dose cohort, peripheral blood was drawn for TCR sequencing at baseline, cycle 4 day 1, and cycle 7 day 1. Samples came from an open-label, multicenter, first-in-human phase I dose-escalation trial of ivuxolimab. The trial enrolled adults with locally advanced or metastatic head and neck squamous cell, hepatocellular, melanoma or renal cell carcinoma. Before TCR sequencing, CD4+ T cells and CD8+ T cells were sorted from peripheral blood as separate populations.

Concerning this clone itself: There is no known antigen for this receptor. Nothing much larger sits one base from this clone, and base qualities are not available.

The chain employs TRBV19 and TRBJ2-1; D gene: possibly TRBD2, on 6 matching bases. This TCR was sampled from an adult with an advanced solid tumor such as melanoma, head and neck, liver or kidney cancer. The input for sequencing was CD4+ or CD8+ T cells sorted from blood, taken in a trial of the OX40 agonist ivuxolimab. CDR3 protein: CASTRGVGGNEQFF. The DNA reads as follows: TGTGCCAGTACACGGGGAGTTGGAGGGAATGAGCAGTTCTTC.